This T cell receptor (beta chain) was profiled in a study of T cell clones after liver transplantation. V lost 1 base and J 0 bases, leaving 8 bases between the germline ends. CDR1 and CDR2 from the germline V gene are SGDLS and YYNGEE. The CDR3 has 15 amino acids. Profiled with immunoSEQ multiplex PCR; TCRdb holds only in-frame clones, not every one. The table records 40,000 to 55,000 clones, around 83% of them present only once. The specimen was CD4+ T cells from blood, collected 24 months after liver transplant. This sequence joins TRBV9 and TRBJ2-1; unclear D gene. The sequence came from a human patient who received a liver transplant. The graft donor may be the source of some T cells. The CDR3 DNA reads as TGTGCCAGCAGCGTATTCGAAGGCTCCTACAATGAGCAGTTCTTC. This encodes CASSVFEGSYNEQFF.